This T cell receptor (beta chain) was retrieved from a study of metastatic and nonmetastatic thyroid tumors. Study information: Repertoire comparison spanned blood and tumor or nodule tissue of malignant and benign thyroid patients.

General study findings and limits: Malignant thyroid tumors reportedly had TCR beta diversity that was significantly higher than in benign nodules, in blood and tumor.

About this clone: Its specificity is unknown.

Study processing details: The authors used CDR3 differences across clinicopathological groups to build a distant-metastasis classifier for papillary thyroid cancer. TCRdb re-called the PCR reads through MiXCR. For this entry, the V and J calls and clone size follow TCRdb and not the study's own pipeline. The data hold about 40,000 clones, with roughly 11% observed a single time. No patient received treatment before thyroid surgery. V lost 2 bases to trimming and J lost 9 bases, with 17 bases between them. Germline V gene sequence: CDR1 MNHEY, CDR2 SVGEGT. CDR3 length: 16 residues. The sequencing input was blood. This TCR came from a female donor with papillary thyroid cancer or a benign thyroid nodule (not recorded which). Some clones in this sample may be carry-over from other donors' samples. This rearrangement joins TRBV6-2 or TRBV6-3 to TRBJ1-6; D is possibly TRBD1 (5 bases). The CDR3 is CASSYLDPRQSSPLHF. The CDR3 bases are TGTGCCAGCAGTTACCTCGACCCCCGACAGAGTTCACCCCTCCACTTT.